The TCR beta chain under discussion was sequenced for a study of blood T cell repertoires in COVID-19. The assay was immunoSEQ multiplex PCR, and TCRdb's table has in-frame clones only and misses some. The sample holds 42,000 or so clones, 81% seen once. The germline CDR1 and CDR2 sequences are MDHEN and SYDVKM. This CDR3 region has 13 residues. The V segment lost 4 bases and the J segment 3 bases; nucleotides outside the gene matches: 2. The sample consisted of peripheral blood. This rearrangement joins TRBV28 to TRBJ2-7; 8 nucleotides line up with TRBD1. This TCR was sampled from a man between 40 and 49 years old with active or convalescent COVID-19. In DNA form, the CDR3 reads TGTGCCAGCAGTTACGGGACAGGCTACGAGCAGTACTTC. It translates to CASSYGTGYEQYF.